The entry below describes one T cell receptor beta chain. The CDR3 has 16 amino acids. Deletions cut 6 bases from V and 0 bases from J, with 18 bases between. Germline CDR1 and CDR2: SGHTA and FQGNSA. TCRdb's table, derived via immunoSEQ multiplex PCR, lists solely in-frame clones and lacks some. The sample holds 93,000 or so clones, under 90% seen once. This record comes from a study of T cell clones after liver transplantation. This TCR came from a human patient who received a liver transplant. Some T cells may be the graft donor's. The sample here was CD4+ T cells from blood, taken about 50 months after liver transplant. V is TRBV7-2 and J is TRBJ2-7, with D tentatively TRBD1 (5 bases). As DNA, the CDR3 is TGTGCCAGCAGATTCCAGGGTGGGTCGGGCTCCTACGAGCAGTACTTC. Translating it yields CASRFQGGSGSYEQYF.